The entry that follows covers one T cell receptor (beta chain) sequence. The table came from immunoSEQ multiplex PCR; TCRdb's copy has only in-frame clones and leaves some out. Of about 400,000 clones in the sample, roughly 90% were seen once. The sample originates from a study of blood T cell repertoires in COVID-19. Material for sequencing was peripheral blood. The receptor was derived from a woman in her sixties with COVID-19, enrolled during active disease.

CDR3 in amino acids: CASSIIVEALDYGYTF. The CDR3 nucleotides read TGTGCCAGTAGTATAATCGTAGAGGCCTTGGACTATGGCTACACCTTC. V and J are TRBV19 and TRBJ1-2; D remains unclear. Germline assignment: CDR1 LNHDA and CDR2 SQIVND (reference sequence). V shed 2 bases and J shed 3 bases, with 16 bases lying between them. The CDR3 is 16 amino acids.